This TCR beta chain emerged from a study of blood T cell repertoires in COVID-19. Study information: Material from acute and convalescent COVID-19 was sourced from the United States, Italy and Spain. Nucleic acid was either cDNA or gDNA, and it came from T cells, B-cell-depleted T cells, or PBMCs.

This CDR3 spans 15 amino acids. V lost 4 bases to trimming and J lost 5 bases; unmatched junction nucleotides: 10. Germline values: CDR1 MNHEY, CDR2 SMNVEV (reference sequence). As handled by the study authors: Nucleated cell counts were estimated from reference gene primer amplification. Assay used: immunoSEQ multiplex PCR; TCRdb lists only in-frame clones, some missing. D and trimming were read from the DNA, whereas the V and J calls and clone size are those reported in that table. The sample gives about 59,000 clones, 70% to 75% of which show up once; about 14% is in the top ten. This sequence joins TRBV27 and TRBJ2-7; 8 nucleotides match TRBD2. The sample consisted of peripheral blood. This clonotype was sampled from an older woman with acute or convalescent COVID-19. The CDR3 protein is CASSYSPGLVNEQYF. The CDR3 bases are TGTGCCAGCAGTTATTCCCCGGGACTAGTTAACGAGCAGTACTTC.